This T cell receptor beta chain was identified during a study of blood T cell repertoires in COVID-19. Study-level information: Sites across the United States, Italy and Spain contributed samples from acute and convalescent COVID-19. Sample material is recorded as cDNA or gDNA derived from T cells, B-cell-depleted T cells, or PBMCs.

Per the study methods: Estimated nucleated cell counts came from reference gene primer amplification. Assay: immunoSEQ multiplex PCR; the TCRdb copy retains only in-frame clones and omits some. That table furnishes V, J and clone size, whereas the DNA furnished D and trimming. The sample lists roughly 110,000 clones, about nine tenths occurring once. This CDR3 is built from 14 residues. V was shortened by 6 bases and J by 5 bases, with 14 bases between the two germline ends. The germline CDR1 and CDR2 sequences are MNHEY and SVGEGT. Source material: peripheral blood. The receptor was derived from a woman aged 30 to 39 with acute or convalescent COVID-19. The gene calls are TRBV6-2 or TRBV6-3 and TRBJ2-1, with D perhaps TRBD2 (5 bases). CDR3 nucleotide sequence: TGTGCCAGCAGCAACCGAGGGCCCCACAATGAGCAGTTCTTC. Translated: CASSNRGPHNEQFF.